This T cell receptor (beta chain) originates from a study of CD8 T cells in Susac syndrome. V dropped 5 bases and J dropped 2; count of bases not matched to a gene: 5. CDR3 size: 16 residues. The RNA, about 0.5 to 1 ug, was put through reverse transcription using random hexamers. TCRdb passed the immunoSEQ multiplex PCR reads through MiXCR, listing each CDR3 protein once. The data hold approximately 120,000 distinct CDR3 sequences, with roughly 95% observed a single time. The study sequenced TCR beta in blood CD8+ and CD4+ T cells. Only one count was recorded for this clonotype. The sample was CD4+ T cells from PBMCs. The rearrangement uses TRBV12-3 or TRBV12-4 and TRBJ2-5; 13 bases agree with TRBD2. The sequence derives from a human donor in good health. The CDR3, as DNA: TGTGCCAGCAGTGTCTCACTAGCGGGGGGGCAAGAGACCCAGTACTTC. Protein: CASSVSLAGGQETQYF.